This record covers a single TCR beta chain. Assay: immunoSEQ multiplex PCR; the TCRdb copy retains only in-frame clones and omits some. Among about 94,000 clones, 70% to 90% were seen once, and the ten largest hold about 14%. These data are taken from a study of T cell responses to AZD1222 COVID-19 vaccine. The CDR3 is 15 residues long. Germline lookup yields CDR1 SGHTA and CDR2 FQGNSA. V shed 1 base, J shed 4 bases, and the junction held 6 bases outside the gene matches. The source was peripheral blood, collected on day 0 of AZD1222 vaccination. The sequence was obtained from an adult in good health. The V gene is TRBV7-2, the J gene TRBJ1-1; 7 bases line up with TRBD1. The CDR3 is CASSLEAGGITEAFF. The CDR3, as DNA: TGTGCCAGCAGCTTAGAGGCAGGGGGTATCACTGAAGCTTTCTTT.